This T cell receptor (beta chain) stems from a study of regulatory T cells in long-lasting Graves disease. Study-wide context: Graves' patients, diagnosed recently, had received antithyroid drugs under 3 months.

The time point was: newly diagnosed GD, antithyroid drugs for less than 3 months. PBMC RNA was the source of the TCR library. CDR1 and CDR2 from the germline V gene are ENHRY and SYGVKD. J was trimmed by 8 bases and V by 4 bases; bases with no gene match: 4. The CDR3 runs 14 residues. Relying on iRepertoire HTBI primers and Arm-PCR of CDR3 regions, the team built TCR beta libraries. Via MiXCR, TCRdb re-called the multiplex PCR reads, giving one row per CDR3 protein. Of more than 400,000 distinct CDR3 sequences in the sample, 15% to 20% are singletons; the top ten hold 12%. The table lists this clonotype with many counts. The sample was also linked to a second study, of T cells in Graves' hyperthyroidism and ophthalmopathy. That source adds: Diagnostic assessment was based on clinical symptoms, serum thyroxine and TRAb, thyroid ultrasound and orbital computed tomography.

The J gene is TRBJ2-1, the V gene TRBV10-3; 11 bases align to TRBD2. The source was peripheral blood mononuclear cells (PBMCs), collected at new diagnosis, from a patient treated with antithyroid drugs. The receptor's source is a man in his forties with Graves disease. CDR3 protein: CAISGTSGSYEQFF. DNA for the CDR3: TGTGCCATCAGTGGAACTAGCGGGAGTTATGAGCAGTTCTTC.